Reported below is one T cell receptor beta chain. What it binds is unknown. The entry originates in a study of vaccination effects on CD4 cells after COVID-19. The wider study: The vaccine given was either BNT162b2 or mRNA-1273, in two doses. Study outcomes and limitations: Vaccine-induced clones in healthy vaccinees cross-reacted with common cold coronaviruses in only 1 of 255 cases. Clonal contraction was marked in infection- and vaccine-induced clones late after vaccination.

TCRdb's copy holds only in-frame clones and misses some; the assay was immunoSEQ multiplex PCR. The table has about 38,000 clones, roughly 70% seen once. The ViraFEST assay expanded antigen-specific CD4+ T cells with viral peptide pools before sequencing. Investigators separated out CD4+ T cells once approximately 11 days of culture had passed. Vaccinees lacked prior SARS-CoV-2 infection and tested negative for nucleocapsid antibodies. About 2.1 million PBMC were placed in each well, which was supplemented with approximately 10 IU/ml IL-2 and approximately 10 ug/ml peptides. The source of this sequence is a human donor who received a COVID-19 vaccine. The sequencing here drew on CD4+ T cells from PBMCs cultured with SARS-CoV-2 spike peptides, taken before COVID-19 vaccination.

The CDR3 nucleotides are TGTGCCAGCAGTCGGACTAAAGGAGAGACCCAGTACTTC. Its translation: CASSRTKGETQYF. The chain combines TRBV2 with TRBJ2-5, with a possible D match to TRBD2 (6 bases). V lost 5 bases and J lost 4, with 11 bases in between. This CDR3 has 13 residues. Germline V lookup: CDR1 SNHLY, CDR2 FYNNEI.